The source of this TCR beta chain is a study of shared clonotypes between healthy human individuals. Findings and limits, study-wide: An effect of sequencing depth on clonotype sharing among donors was expected. Limitation of the genetic and exposure-history diversity represented came from the few donors.

Sequencing of unsorted PBMC DNA was carried out using ten immunoSEQ deep assay plates. TCRdb's copy holds only in-frame clones and misses some; the assay was immunoSEQ multiplex PCR. The sample comprises some 510,000 clones, more than 65% of which are singletons, and around 13% rests with the top ten. This clone was counted at least ten times. What it recognizes is unknown. Donors included only healthy HIV-negative adults lacking recent acute infections or vaccinations. Sequences were obtained from PBMCs. The clonotype originates from a woman in her 40s in good health. Some clones in this sample may be carry-over from other donors' samples.

CDR3 sequence reads: CASRGTGTTNEKLFF. Written as DNA, the CDR3 is TGCGCCAGCAGGGGAACAGGGACAACTAATGAAAAACTGTTTTTT. V and J are TRBV10-2 and TRBJ1-4; a weak D match, TRBD1 (6 bases). In germline, CDR1 is WSHSY, CDR2 SAAADI. This CDR3 region has 15 residues. V gave up 6 bases and J gave up 0 bases, with 11 bases separating them.